The T cell receptor beta chain described here comes from a study of blood T cell repertoires in COVID-19 (TCRdb year 2020). Regarding the research as a whole: The collaborator samples originated in the United States, Italy and Spain and spanned the acute and convalescent phases of COVID-19. The material from the prospective study consisted of cDNA or gDNA derived from T cells, B-cell-depleted T cells, or PBMCs. The dataset comprised deeply sampled blood TCRbeta repertoires from subjects exposed to, actively infected with, or recovered from COVID-19. The repertoires were released in a freely available public database meant as a resource for research on the immune response to SARS-CoV-2. The samples were drawn from two sources: the first 160 participants of the ongoing ImmuneRACE study, and 950 to 1,500 subjects contributed by 6 global collaborators. Sample metadata almost always included a de-identified subject ID, COVID-19 status, age in years and sex. Where HLA class I and class II types were available, the types were taken from metadata supplied by the sample provider, not from assay-based typing. Summary of the overall study and its limitations: The quantity of clinical and demographic metadata differed by source and by participant and was supplied without curation.

Collaborating institutions collected whole blood in K2EDTA tubes following their own protocols. For TCRbeta analysis, collaborator samples were shipped as frozen whole blood, as isolated PBMCs, or as DNA extracted from either sample type. This clone was picked up a small number of times. What antigen it recognizes has not been identified. The sample holds no much larger clone one base away, and base qualities are not on file. The CDR3 covers 17 residues, taking in both the cysteine and the phenylalanine. Only CDR3 DNA remains: 51 bases, in frame from the first base. Trimming costs V 0 bases and J 3 bases, and their ends lie 15 bases apart. TCRbeta CDR3 regions were amplified from genomic DNA by means of the immunoSEQ Assay, a bias-controlled multiplex PCR. Per the source publication's procedure: The number of nucleated cells in each sample was estimated by amplification of reference gene primers within the assay. Sequence reads were collapsed and filtered to measure the absolute abundance of every unique TCRbeta CDR3 rearrangement. For each sample, productive Simpson clonality was calculated as the square root of Simpson's diversity index across productive rearrangements. TCRdb carries this immuneACCESS record with in-frame sequences only. Its versions omit some clonotypes, under half of them owing to an unresolved V gene in the studies checked, with the rest unexplained. V, J and clone size were drawn from that table, and D and trimming were deduced from the DNA. Recorded for this sample are approximately 61,000 clones; about 80% of them occurred a single time. Of the sample, 20% to 25% falls within the top ten clones.

The sequence was collected from a man older than 75 with active or convalescent COVID-19. The chain is encoded by TRBV23-1 joined to TRBJ1-5, with the D gene uncertain. TRBV23-1 belongs to the ORF category, with a function that is uncertain. The specimen sequenced was peripheral blood. The DNA sequence is TGCGCCAGCAGTCAATCGGGTCCGGGGAGGGACAATCAGCCCCAGCATTTT. Translated, it reads CASSQSGPGRDNQPQHF.